This T cell receptor (beta chain) was identified in a study of T-cell reconstitution after alpha-beta-depleted transplantation in children. Unique molecular identifiers were used in preparing the TCRbeta library. MiXCR was run by TCRdb on the PCR reads, yielding one entry per CDR3 protein. Of roughly 82,000 distinct CDR3 sequences listed, roughly 15% are singletons. This clonotype turned up a few times. CDR1 and CDR2 from the germline V gene are MDHEN and SYDVKM. The V end lost 7 bases, the J end lost 4 bases, and 7 bases lay between the germline ends. The CDR3 has 11 amino acids. This clonotype originated in a male patient between 2 and 10 years old who had a stem cell transplant for acute lymphoblastic leukemia, so the T cells may come from the graft donor. The chain is built from TRBV28 and TRBJ1-1, with D uncertain. The sequences come from PBMCs, mostly from graft donor cells, collected 180 days after TCRalphabeta/CD19-depleted stem cell transplant. The chain's CDR3 is CASTPGTEAFF. CDR3 in DNA: TGTGCCAGCACCCCTGGCACTGAAGCTTTCTTT.